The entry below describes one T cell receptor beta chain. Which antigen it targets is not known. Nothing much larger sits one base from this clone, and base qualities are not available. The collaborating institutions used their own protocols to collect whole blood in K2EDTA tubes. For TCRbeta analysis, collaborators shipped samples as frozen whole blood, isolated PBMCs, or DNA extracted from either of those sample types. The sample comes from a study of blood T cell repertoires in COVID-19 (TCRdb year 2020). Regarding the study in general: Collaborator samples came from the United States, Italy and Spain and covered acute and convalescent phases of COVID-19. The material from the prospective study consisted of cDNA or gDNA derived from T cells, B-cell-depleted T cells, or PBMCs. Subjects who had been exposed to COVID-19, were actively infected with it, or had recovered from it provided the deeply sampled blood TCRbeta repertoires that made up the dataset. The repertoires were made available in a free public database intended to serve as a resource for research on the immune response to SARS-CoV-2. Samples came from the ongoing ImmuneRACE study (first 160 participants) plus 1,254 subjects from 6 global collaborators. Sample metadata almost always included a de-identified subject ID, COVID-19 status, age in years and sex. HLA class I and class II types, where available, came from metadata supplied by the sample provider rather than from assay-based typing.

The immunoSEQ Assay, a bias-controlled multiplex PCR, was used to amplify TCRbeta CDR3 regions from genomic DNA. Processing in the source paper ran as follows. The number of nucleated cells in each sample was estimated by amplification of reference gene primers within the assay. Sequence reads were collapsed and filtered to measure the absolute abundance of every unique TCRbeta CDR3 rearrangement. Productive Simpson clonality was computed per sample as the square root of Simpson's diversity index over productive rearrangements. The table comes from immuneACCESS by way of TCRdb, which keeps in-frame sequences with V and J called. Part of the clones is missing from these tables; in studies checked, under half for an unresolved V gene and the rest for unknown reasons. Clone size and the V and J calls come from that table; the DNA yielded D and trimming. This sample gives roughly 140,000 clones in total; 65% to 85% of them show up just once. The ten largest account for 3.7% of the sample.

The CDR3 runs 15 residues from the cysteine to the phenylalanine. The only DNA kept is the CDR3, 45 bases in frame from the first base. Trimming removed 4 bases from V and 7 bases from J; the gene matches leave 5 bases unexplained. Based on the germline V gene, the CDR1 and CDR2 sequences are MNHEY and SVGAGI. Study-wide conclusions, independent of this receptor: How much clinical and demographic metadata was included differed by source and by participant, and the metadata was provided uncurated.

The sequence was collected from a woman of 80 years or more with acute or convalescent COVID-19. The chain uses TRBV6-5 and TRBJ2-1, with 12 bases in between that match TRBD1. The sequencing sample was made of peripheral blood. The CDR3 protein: CASSSGTGGLNEQFF. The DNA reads TGTGCCAGCAGTTCGGGGACAGGGGGCTTGAATGAGCAGTTCTTC.